These 8 T cell receptor beta chains originate from one sample sequenced in a study of T cell repertoires in cytomegalovirus infection. TCRdb re-called the reads with MiXCR, one entry per CDR3 protein. Of some 450,000 distinct CDR3 sequences in the sample, about 33% were seen once. Sequenced input: PBMCs. These receptors all stem from a human donor in good health (CMV status not recorded). Some clones in this sample may be carry-over from other donors' samples.

The chain uses TRBV20-1 and TRBJ2-5, with TRBD2 as a possible D gene (6 bases). CDR1 is DFQATT and CDR2 is SNEGSKA in the germline V gene (reference sequence). CDR3 length: 16 residues. V lost 4 bases, J lost 1 base, and 19 bases lay in between. The CDR3 DNA sequence: TGCAGTGCTACAGTCCAGGGAGGCTTCCTCCAAGAGACCCAGTACTTC. Protein sequence: CSATVQGGFLQETQYF.

This clonotype has just a few counts. The chain carries TRBV20-1 and TRBJ1-2; D not resolved. CDR1 is DFQATT, CDR2 SNEGSKA, per germline (reference sequence). The CDR3 loop spans 14 amino acids. V was trimmed by 6 bases and J by 7 bases, leaving 21 bases between them. CDR3 in DNA: TGCAGTGCGTCAGCACTGGGGTGGCAATTTGGCTACACCTTC. Protein: CSASALGWQFGYTF.

This clonotype was found a few times. The rearrangement links TRBV28 to TRBJ2-1, with TRBD2 matching over 8 bases. Losses at the gene ends were 3 bases for V and 6 bases for J; bases not matched to a gene: 7. The CDR3 contains 15 residues. The V gene's germline CDR1 is MDHEN and CDR2 SYDVKM. This CDR3 reads CASSFGGVKRNEQFF. CDR3 nucleotides: TGTGCCAGCAGTTTCGGGGGGGTTAAGCGCAATGAGCAGTTCTTC.

This rearrangement joins TRBV19 to TRBJ2-1, with D tentatively TRBD1 (6 bases). There are 17 residues in the CDR3. Germline CDR1 reads LNHDA; CDR2 reads SQIVND (reference sequence). Trimming shortened V by 3 bases and J by 1 base, and 16 bases separated the two germline ends. CDR3 nucleotide sequence: TGTGCCAGTAGTATTAGCAGGGGTTGGGGATCCTACAATGAGCAGTTCTTC. As protein: CASSISRGWGSYNEQFF.

As concerns this clonotype: Given the absence of the conserved phenylalanine or tryptophan at the CDR3 end, a read error is likely. The J gene is TRBJ2-3, the V gene TRBV9, with 7 bases identical to TRBD2. From germline, CDR1 is SGDLS and CDR2 YYNGEE. The V segment lost 5 bases and the J segment 0 bases; nucleotides outside the gene matches: 6. This CDR3 is built from 15 residues. CDR3 region: CASRRSGISTDTQYL. In nucleotides, the CDR3 is TGTGCCAGCAGACGCAGCGGGATCAGCACAGATACGCAGTATCTT.

This sequence joins TRBV5-1 and TRBJ1-1; 7 bases line up with TRBD1. The germline V gene encodes CDR1 SGHRS and CDR2 YFSETQ. The CDR3 is 14 residues long. V lost 4 bases, J lost 1 base, and 4 bases stayed unmatched. CDR3 in amino acids: CASSRDSANTEAFF. In DNA, the CDR3 is TGCGCCAGCAGCCGGGACAGCGCGAACACTGAAGCTTTCTTT.

The chain recombines TRBV6-1 with TRBJ1-1; maybe TRBD1 (6 bases). Per the germline V gene, CDR1 is MNHNS and CDR2 is SASEGT. This CDR3 is built from 14 residues. The V and J ends lost 8 bases and 6 bases respectively, with 19 bases between them. CDR3 amino acids: CASSPGQSRAEAFF. CDR3 sequence (DNA): TGTGCCAGCTCGCCCGGACAGTCTCGAGCTGAAGCTTTCTTT.

The genes are TRBV29-1 and TRBJ1-2; D unclear. The length of the CDR3 is 13 residues. Between the trimmed V and J ends, which lost 8 bases and 3 bases, there was a span of 16 bases. The germline V gene has CDR1 SQVTM and CDR2 ANQGSEA. CDR3 DNA: TGCAGCATCCGGGATTCTGCATACTATGGCTACACCTTC. Translation gives CSIRDSAYYGYTF.